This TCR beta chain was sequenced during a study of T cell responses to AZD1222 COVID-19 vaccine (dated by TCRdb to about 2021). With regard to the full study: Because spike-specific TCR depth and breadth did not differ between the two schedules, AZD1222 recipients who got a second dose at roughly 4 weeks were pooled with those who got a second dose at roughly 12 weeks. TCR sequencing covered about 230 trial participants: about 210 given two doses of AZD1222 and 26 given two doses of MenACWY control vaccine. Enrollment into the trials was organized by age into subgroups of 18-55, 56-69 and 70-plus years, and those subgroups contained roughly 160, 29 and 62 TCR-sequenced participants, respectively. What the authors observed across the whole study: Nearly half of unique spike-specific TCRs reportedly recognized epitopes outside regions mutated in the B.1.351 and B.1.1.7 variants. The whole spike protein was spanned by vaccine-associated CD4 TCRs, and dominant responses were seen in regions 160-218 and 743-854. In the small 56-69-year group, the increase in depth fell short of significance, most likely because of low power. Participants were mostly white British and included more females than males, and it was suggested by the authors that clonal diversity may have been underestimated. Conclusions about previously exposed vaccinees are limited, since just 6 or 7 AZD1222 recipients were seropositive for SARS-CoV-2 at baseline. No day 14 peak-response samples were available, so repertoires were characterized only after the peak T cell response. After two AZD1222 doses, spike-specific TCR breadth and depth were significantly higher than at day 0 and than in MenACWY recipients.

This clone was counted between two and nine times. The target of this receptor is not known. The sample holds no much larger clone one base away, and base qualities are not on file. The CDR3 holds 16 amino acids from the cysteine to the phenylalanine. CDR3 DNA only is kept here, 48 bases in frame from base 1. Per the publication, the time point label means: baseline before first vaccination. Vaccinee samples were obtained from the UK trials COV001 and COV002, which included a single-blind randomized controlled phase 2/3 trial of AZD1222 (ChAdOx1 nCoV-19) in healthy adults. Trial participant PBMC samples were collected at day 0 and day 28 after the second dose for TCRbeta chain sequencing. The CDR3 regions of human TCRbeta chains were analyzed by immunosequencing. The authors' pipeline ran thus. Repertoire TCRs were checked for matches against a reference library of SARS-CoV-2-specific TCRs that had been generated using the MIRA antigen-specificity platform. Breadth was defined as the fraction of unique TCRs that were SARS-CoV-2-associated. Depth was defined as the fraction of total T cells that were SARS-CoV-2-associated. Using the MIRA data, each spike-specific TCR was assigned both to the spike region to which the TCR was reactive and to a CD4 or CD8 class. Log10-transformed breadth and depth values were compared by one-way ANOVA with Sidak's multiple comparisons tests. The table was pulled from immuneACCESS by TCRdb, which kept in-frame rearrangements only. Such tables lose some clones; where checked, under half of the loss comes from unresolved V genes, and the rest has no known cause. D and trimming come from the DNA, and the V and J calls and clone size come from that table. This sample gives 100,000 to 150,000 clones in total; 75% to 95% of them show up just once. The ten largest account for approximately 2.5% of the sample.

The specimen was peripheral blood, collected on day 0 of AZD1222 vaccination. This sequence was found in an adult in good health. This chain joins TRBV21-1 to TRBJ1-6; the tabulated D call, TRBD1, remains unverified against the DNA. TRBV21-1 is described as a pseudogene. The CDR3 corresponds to CASSERRTGKHSPLHF. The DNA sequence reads TGTGCCAGCAGCGAACGGCGGACAGGGAAGCATTCACCCCTCCACTTT.